This T cell receptor beta chain appears in the sequencing data of a study of T-cell reconstitution after alpha-beta-depleted transplantation in children. TCRbeta library preparation incorporated unique molecular identifiers. TCRdb called the PCR reads again in MiXCR, with one record for every CDR3 protein. The sample has about 540,000 distinct CDR3 sequences, approximately 20% seen once; the top ten hold less than 4%. This clonotype has a handful of counts. Looked up from germline, CDR1 is MNHEY and CDR2 is SMNVEV (reference sequence). J gave up 1 base and V 7 bases, and 9 bases lay outside the gene matches. This CDR3 is built from 18 residues.

This rearrangement joins TRBV27 to TRBJ2-1, with TRBD2 identical over 14 bases. The clonotype comes from a human donor who donated a stem cell graft to a child with acute lymphoblastic leukemia. This sample comprised PBMCs from the stem cell graft donor, obtained from the stem cell graft. Here the CDR3 reads CASKNLRTSGRSYNEQFF. The CDR3 DNA follows: TGTGCCAGCAAAAACCTTAGGACTAGCGGGAGGTCCTACAATGAGCAGTTCTTC.